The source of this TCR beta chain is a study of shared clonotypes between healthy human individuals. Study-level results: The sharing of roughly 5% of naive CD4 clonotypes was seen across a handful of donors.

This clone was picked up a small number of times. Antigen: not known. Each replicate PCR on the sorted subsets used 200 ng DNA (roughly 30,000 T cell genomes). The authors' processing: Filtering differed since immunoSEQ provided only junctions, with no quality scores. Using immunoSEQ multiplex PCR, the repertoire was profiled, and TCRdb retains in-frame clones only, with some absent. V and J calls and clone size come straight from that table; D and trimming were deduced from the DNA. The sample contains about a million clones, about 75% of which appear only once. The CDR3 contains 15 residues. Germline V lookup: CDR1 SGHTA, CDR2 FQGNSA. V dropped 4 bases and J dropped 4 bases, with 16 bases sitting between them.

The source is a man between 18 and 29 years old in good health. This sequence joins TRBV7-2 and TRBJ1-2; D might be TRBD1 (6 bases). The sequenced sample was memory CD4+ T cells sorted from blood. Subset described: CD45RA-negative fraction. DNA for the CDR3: TGTGCCAGCAGCTCCCCCTACAGGGAAGGCTATGGCTACACCTTC. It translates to CASSSPYREGYGYTF.